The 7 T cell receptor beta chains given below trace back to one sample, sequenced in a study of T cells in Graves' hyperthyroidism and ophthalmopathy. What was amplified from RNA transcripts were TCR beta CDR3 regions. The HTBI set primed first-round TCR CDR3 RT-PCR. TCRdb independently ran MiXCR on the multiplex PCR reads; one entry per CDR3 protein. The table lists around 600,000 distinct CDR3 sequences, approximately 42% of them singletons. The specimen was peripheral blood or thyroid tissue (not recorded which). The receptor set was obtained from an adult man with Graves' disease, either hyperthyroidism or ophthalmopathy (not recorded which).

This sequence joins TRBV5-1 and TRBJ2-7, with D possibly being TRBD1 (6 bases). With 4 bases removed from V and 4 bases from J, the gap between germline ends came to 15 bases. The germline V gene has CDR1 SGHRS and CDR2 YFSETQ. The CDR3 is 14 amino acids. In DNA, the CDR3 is TGCGCCAGCAGCCCGGATATTACAGGGTACGAGCAGTACTTC. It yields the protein CASSPDITGYEQYF.

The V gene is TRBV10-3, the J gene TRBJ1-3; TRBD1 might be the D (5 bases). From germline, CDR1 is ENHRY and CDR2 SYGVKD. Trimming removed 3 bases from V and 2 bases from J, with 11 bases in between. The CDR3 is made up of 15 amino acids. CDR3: CAISDTTEPGNTIYF. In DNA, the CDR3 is TGTGCCATCAGTGACACGACAGAGCCTGGAAACACCATATATTTT.

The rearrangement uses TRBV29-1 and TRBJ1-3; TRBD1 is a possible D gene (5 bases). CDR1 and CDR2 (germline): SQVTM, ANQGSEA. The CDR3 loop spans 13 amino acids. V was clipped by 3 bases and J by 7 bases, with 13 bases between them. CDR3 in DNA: TGCAGCGTTGATGGGGGGGGACTGAACACCATATATTTT. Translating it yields CSVDGGGLNTIYF.

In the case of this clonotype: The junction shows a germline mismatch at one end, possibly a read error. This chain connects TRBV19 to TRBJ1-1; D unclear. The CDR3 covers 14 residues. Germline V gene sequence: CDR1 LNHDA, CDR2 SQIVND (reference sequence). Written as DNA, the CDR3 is TGTGCTAGTACGTTTGGTCGTGGGAACACTGAAGCTTTCTTT. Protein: CASTFGRGNTEAFF. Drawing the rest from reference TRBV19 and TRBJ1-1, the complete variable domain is DGGITQSPKYLFRKEGQNVTLSCEQNLNHDAMYWYRQDPGQGLRLIYYSQIVNDFQKGDIAEGYSVSREKKESFPLTVTSAQKNPTAFYLCASTFGRGNTEAFFGQGTRLTVV.

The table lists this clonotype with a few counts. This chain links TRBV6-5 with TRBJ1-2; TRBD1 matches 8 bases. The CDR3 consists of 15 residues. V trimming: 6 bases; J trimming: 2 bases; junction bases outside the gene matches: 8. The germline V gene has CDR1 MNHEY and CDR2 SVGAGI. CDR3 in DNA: TGTGCCAGCAGCACAAACAGGGGGTGGAACTATGGCTACACCTTC. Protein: CASSTNRGWNYGYTF.

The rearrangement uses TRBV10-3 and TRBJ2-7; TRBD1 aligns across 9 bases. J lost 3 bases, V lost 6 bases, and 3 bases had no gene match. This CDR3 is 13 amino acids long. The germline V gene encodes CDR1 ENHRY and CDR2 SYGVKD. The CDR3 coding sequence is TGTGCCATCAGCGACAGGGGGTACTACGAGCAGTACTTC. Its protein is CAISDRGYYEQYF.

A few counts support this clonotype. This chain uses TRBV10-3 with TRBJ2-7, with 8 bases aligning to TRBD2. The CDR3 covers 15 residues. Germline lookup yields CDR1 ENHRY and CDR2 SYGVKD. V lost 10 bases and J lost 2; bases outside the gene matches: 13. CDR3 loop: CASSKAGGSAYEQYF. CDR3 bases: TGTGCCAGCAGCAAGGCGGGGGGTTCAGCCTACGAGCAGTACTTC.